Here is one TCR beta chain with its context. No antigen is known for it. No qualities accompany the bases; no much larger clone lies one base away. TCRbeta CDR3 regions were amplified from genomic DNA by means of the immunoSEQ Assay, a bias-controlled multiplex PCR. Per the source publication's procedure: The number of nucleated cells in each sample was estimated by amplification of reference gene primers within the assay. To quantify the absolute abundance of each unique TCRbeta CDR3 rearrangement, sequence reads were collapsed and filtered. For each sample, productive Simpson clonality was calculated as the square root of Simpson's diversity index across productive rearrangements. In its TCRdb copy, this immuneACCESS table keeps in-frame sequences only and misses some clones. Where compared with another copy, unresolved V genes explain less than half of these, and the others have no known cause. V and J calls and clone size are given by that table; D and trimming were obtained from the DNA. This sample is represented by a few hundred thousand clones; 88% of them were singletons. 1.2% of the sample is held by the ten biggest clonotypes.

The data belong to a study of blood T cell repertoires in COVID-19 (TCRdb year 2020). About the study as a whole: Collaborator samples came from the United States, Italy and Spain and covered acute and convalescent phases of COVID-19. The prospective study material was composed of cDNA or gDNA derived from T cells, B-cell-depleted T cells, or PBMCs. The dataset comprised deeply sampled blood TCRbeta repertoires from subjects exposed to, actively infected with, or recovered from COVID-19. The repertoires were released in a freely available public database intended as a resource for research on the immune response to SARS-CoV-2. The samples were drawn from the first 160 participants of the ongoing ImmuneRACE study and from more than 1,000 subjects provided by 6 global collaborators. The sample metadata nearly always contained a de-identified subject ID, COVID-19 status, age in years and sex. Where available, HLA class I and class II types were taken from metadata supplied by the sample provider and were not determined by assay-based typing.

In the prospective study, participants were roughly 18 to 100 years old, resided in under 30 geographic areas of the United States, and were enrolled through a virtual design. In the prospective study, cohorts were assigned on the basis of participant-reported clinical history obtained from a screening survey and a study questionnaire. Recovered participants in ImmuneRACE Cohort 3 were defined as having two consecutive negative NP/OP PCR tests, clearance from a healthcare professional, or resolution of symptoms. In the prospective study, mobile phlebotomists collected whole blood, serum and a nasopharyngeal or oropharyngeal swab from each participant. Prospective study participants could optionally give additional blood draws and questionnaires over a roughly two-month period. Blood samples from the prospective study were shipped frozen or at room temperature prior to DNA extraction. What the research found in general, with its limitations: Clinical and demographic metadata were provided uncurated, with the amount varying by source and participant.

The V end loses 1 base and the J end loses 0 bases, and a stretch of 11 bases separates them. CDR1 and CDR2, looked up from the germline V gene, are SGHRS and YFSETQ. The CDR3 covers 16 residues, taking in both the cysteine and the phenylalanine. Only CDR3 DNA remains: 48 bases, in frame from the first base. The sequenced sample was PBMCs or T cells enriched from blood (not recorded which). The receptor was isolated from a young woman who had recovered from COVID-19. The V and J segments used are TRBV5-1 and TRBJ1-3; the best D guess is TRBD1, with 6 bases matching. The CDR3 has the sequence CASSLKRQDSGNTIYF. The DNA sequence reads TGCGCCAGCAGCTTGAAACGACAGGACTCTGGAAACACCATATATTTT. Beyond the CDR3, the reference TRBV5-1 and TRBJ1-3 genes provide the residues; the full variable domain reads: KAGVTQTPRYLIKTRGQQVTLSCSPISGHRSVSWYQQTPGQGLQFLFEYFSETQRNKGNFPGRFSGRQFSNSRSEMNVSTLELGDSALYLCASSLKRQDSGNTIYFGEGSWLTVV.